A single sample is the source of the 19 T cell receptor beta chains below, sequenced in a study of T cell responses to AZD1222 COVID-19 vaccine. Sequencing used immunoSEQ multiplex PCR; TCRdb keeps in-frame clones, though not all of them. The sample contains 150,000 to 200,000 clones, 85% to 90% of which appear only once. The source was peripheral blood, collected on day 0 of MenACWY control vaccination. The source of these receptors is an adult in good health.

The chain combines TRBV19 with TRBJ2-2; tentative D call: TRBD1 (6 bases). V was trimmed by 7 bases and J by 1 base, leaving 16 bases between them. CDR1 and CDR2 from the germline V gene are LNHDA and SQIVND (reference sequence). The CDR3 is made up of 16 amino acids. In DNA, the CDR3 is TGTGCCAGTATCAATAGAGGGGGACAGAACACCGGGGAGCTGTTTTTT. It specifies CASINRGGQNTGELFF.

The chain is built from TRBV28 and TRBJ1-1, with D possibly TRBD1 on 6 matching bases. The CDR3 has 16 residues. Trimming removed 7 bases from V and 5 bases from J, with 23 bases in between. CDR1 and CDR2 (germline): MDHEN, SYDVKM. The CDR3: CASNLGGGNSLTEAFF. The CDR3 DNA sequence: TGTGCCAGCAATCTAGGGGGGGGAAACTCGCTAACTGAAGCTTTCTTT.

V usage is TRBV7-3 and J usage is TRBJ2-3; D might be TRBD2 (6 bases). V lost 4 bases and J 4 bases, leaving 24 bases between the germline ends. The CDR3 is 18 amino acids. Germline CDR1 reads SGHTA; CDR2 reads FQGTGA. This CDR3 reads CASSSPPGGGTNADTQYF. As DNA, the CDR3 is TGTGCCAGCAGCTCCCCCCCGGGCGGAGGGACGAACGCAGATACGCAGTATTTT.

The chain recombines TRBV4-2 with TRBJ2-7, with 7 bases that match TRBD2. The V gene's germline CDR1 is LGHNA and CDR2 YNFKEQ. The CDR3 is made up of 15 amino acids. V shed 1 base, J shed 2 bases, and the junction held 5 bases outside the gene matches. The CDR3 nucleotides are TGTGCCAGCAGCCAAGCAGCGGGGCCTACCTACGAGCAGTACTTC. Translated, it gives CASSQAAGPTYEQYF.

The chain links TRBV6-2 or TRBV6-3 to TRBJ2-7, with D possibly TRBD1 on 6 matching bases. The CDR3 runs 15 residues. With 0 bases removed from V and 3 bases from J, the gap between germline ends came to 12 bases. From germline, CDR1 is MNHEY and CDR2 SVGEGT. The CDR3: CASSYSTGFDYEQYF. In nucleotides, the CDR3 is TGTGCCAGCAGTTACTCAACAGGGTTCGACTACGAGCAGTACTTC.

This chain connects TRBV15 to TRBJ2-2; D call uncertain. The CDR3 consists of 13 residues. From germline, CDR1 is LNHNV and CDR2 YYDKDF (reference sequence). V lost 0 bases and J lost 7, with 6 bases in between. The CDR3 bases are TGTGCCACCAGCAGAGATATGGGCGGGGAGCTGTTTTTT. Its translation: CATSRDMGGELFF. The full variable domain, rest sourced from reference TRBV15 and TRBJ2-2, is DAMVIQNPRYQVTQFGKPVTLSCSQTLNHNVMYWYQQKSSQAPKLLFHYYDKDFNNEADTPDNFQSRRPNTSFCFLDIRSPGLGDTAMYLCATSRDMGGELFFGEGSRLTVL.

The J gene is TRBJ1-1, the V gene TRBV9; D is possibly TRBD1 (6 bases). From germline, CDR1 is SGDLS and CDR2 YYNGEE. This CDR3 spans 16 amino acids. The V end lost 0 bases, the J end lost 0 bases, and 12 bases lay between the germline ends. The CDR3 here is CASSVGGHNMNTEAFF. The CDR3 region has the DNA TGTGCCAGCAGCGTAGGGGGGCATAACATGAACACTGAAGCTTTCTTT.

The chain recombines TRBV6-4 with TRBJ2-1, with D tentatively TRBD1 or TRBD2 (6 bases each). CDR1 is MRHNA, CDR2 SNTAGT, per germline. The V end was cut by 3 bases, the J end by 8 bases, with 17 bases between. The CDR3 covers 15 residues. CDR3 in DNA: TGTGCCAGCAGTGAGTCTGGGGGGCGTTTGGATGAGCAGTTCTTC. Protein: CASSESGGRLDEQFF.

CDR3 nucleotides: TGTGCCAGCGCGGTCGTCAACAGGGGTGTTGATGGCTACACCTTC. Protein product: CASAVVNRGVDGYTF. The rearrangement links TRBV6-5 to TRBJ1-2, with 7 bases that match TRBD1. Unmatched junction bases numbered 15, after V lost 8 bases and J lost 6 bases. Germline V CDR1 and CDR2: MNHEY, SVGAGI. The CDR3 is made up of 15 amino acids.

The chain employs TRBV6-1 and TRBJ2-3; tentatively, D is TRBD1 or TRBD2 (7 bases each). The CDR3 spans 15 residues. The ends were cut back, 3 bases at V and 1 base at J, with 11 bases in the middle. Per germline, CDR1 MNHNS and CDR2 SASEGT. The CDR3: CASSEQGGGTDTQYF. Here the CDR3 DNA reads TGTGCCAGCAGTGAGCAGGGGGGGGGCACAGATACGCAGTATTTT.

The V call is TRBV19, the J call TRBJ1-5; tentatively, D is TRBD1 (6 bases). Looked up from germline, CDR1 is LNHDA and CDR2 is SQIVND (reference sequence). V lost 5 bases to trimming and J lost 2 bases, with 19 bases between them. This CDR3 is built from 17 residues. CDR3 bases: TGTGCCAGTAGTTTTTCCGGGGGCACTCGGCGCAATCAGCCCCAGCATTTT. This translates into CASSFSGGTRRNQPQHF. The full variable domain, rest sourced from reference TRBV19 and TRBJ1-5, is DGGITQSPKYLFRKEGQNVTLSCEQNLNHDAMYWYRQDPGQGLRLIYYSQIVNDFQKGDIAEGYSVSREKKESFPLTVTSAQKNPTAFYLCASSFSGGTRRNQPQHFGDGTRLSIL.

The chain combines TRBV28 with TRBJ2-7; 13 positions match TRBD2. Losses at the gene ends were 5 bases for V and 1 base for J; bases not matched to a gene: 11. Germline values: CDR1 MDHEN, CDR2 SYDVKM. This CDR3 comprises 18 residues. In DNA, the CDR3 is TGTGCCAGCAGTCCCATCCGGACTAGCGGGAGATCTTCCTACGAGCAGTACTTC. This sequence encodes CASSPIRTSGRSSYEQYF.

V and J are TRBV19 and TRBJ1-5; TRBD1 matches 7 bases. The V segment lost 6 bases and the J segment 1 base; nucleotides outside the gene matches: 3. Germline V gene lookup returns CDR1 LNHDA and CDR2 SQIVND (reference sequence). The length of the CDR3 is 14 residues. CDR3 in DNA: TGTGCCAGTAGCCAGACAGGGAGCAATCAGCCCCAGCATTTT. It yields the protein CASSQTGSNQPQHF.

This clone showed up just once. The rearrangement uses TRBV5-1 and TRBJ2-7, with 11 nucleotides matching TRBD1. The CDR3 loop spans 16 amino acids. The trim removed 4 bases at V and 6 bases at J, leaving 12 bases unmatched. Germline V lookup: CDR1 SGHRS, CDR2 YFSETQ. CDR3 protein: CASSASNGQGAGEQYF. As DNA, the CDR3 is TGCGCCAGCAGCGCATCGAACGGACAGGGGGCTGGCGAGCAGTACTTC.

This rearrangement joins TRBV27 to TRBJ2-7; 7 nucleotides align to TRBD2. Trimming took 6 bases from V and 2 from J; bases not matched to a gene: 7. The CDR3 contains 14 residues. In germline, CDR1 is MNHEY, CDR2 SMNVEV (reference sequence). Written as DNA, the CDR3 is TGTGCCAGCAGCCGACTGGCGGGAGCCTACGAGCAGTACTTC. Translation: CASSRLAGAYEQYF.

The rearrangement uses TRBV7-9 and TRBJ2-5, with 11 bases identical to TRBD2. There are 14 residues in the CDR3. The V segment lost 5 bases and the J segment 3 bases; nucleotides outside the gene matches: 2. Germline assignment: CDR1 SEHNR and CDR2 FQNEAQ (reference sequence). The CDR3 bases are TGTGCCAGCAGCGGGACTAGCGGAAAAGAGACCCAGTACTTC. Translating gives CASSGTSGKETQYF. The variable domain in full, with the rest retrieved from reference TRBV7-9 and TRBJ2-5, is DTGVSQNPRHKITKRGQNVTFRCDPISEHNRLYWYRQTLGQGPEFLTYFQNEAQLEKSRLLSDRFSAERPKGSFSTLEIQRTEQGDSAMYLCASSGTSGKETQYFGPGTRLLVL.

The chain has TRBV30 and TRBJ1-6; 7 bases align to TRBD1. The V and J ends lost 3 bases and 10 bases, in that order; junction bases with no gene match: 6. Germline V gene sequence: CDR1 GTSNPN, CDR2 SVGIG (reference sequence). CDR3 length equals 13 residues. The CDR3 here is CAWRSDRDSPLHF. The CDR3 DNA reads as TGTGCCTGGAGGAGTGACAGGGACTCACCCCTCCACTTT.

This clone was seen a few times. The chain employs TRBV11-2 and TRBJ1-4; 7 bases map to TRBD1. V lost 2 bases, J lost 8 bases, and 5 bases stayed unmatched. Germline assignment: CDR1 SGHAT and CDR2 FQNNGV. The CDR3 covers 14 residues. CDR3 amino acids: CASSLIQGEEKLFF. Here the CDR3 DNA reads TGTGCCAGCAGCTTAATCCAGGGGGAGGAAAAACTGTTTTTT.

The gene calls are TRBV25-1 and TRBJ1-5; 7 nucleotides match TRBD1. The V and J ends lost 6 bases and 2 bases, in that order; junction bases with no gene match: 7. The CDR3 is 15 residues long. CDR1 MGHDK and CDR2 SYGVNS come from the germline V gene. The CDR3 coding sequence is TGTGCCAGCAGCGTTGGGGACAGCCGCAATCAGCCCCAGCATTTT. It is translated as CASSVGDSRNQPQHF.